This passage covers 10 T cell receptor beta chains from one sample sequenced in a study of shared clonotypes between healthy human individuals. The protocol was immunoSEQ multiplex PCR, while the TCRdb copy is restricted to in-frame clones and leaves out a portion. This sample has hundreds of thousands of clones; under 80% occur once, and the top ten carry 1.5% to 2%. Sequenced input: memory CD4+ T cells sorted from blood. Described subset: CD45RA-negative fraction. These receptors were collected from a woman aged 25 to 39 in good health.

The table lists this clone with a count of one. The chain uses TRBV19 and TRBJ2-7; D perhaps matches TRBD1 (6 bases). The V gene lost 5 bases and the J gene lost 2 bases, with 16 bases spanning the gap. The CDR3 spans 15 residues. Looked up from germline, CDR1 is LNHDA and CDR2 is SQIVND (reference sequence). For the CDR3, the DNA is TGTGCCAGTAGTCCCTACGGGGCAGGGGCCTACGAGCAGTACTTC. Translating gives CASSPYGAGAYEQYF.

The gene calls are TRBV29-1 and TRBJ2-1; no reliable D call. The V gene's germline CDR1 is SQVTM and CDR2 ANQGSEA. The V end lost 3 bases, the J end lost 0 bases, and 15 bases lay between the germline ends. There are 16 residues in the CDR3. CDR3 nucleotide sequence: TGCAGCGTTGAGGTTAGGGTTCAGAGCTCCTACAATGAGCAGTTCTTC. Translated, it gives CSVEVRVQSSYNEQFF.

This sequence joins TRBV28 and TRBJ2-1, with 9 bases matching TRBD1. Germline V gene sequence: CDR1 MDHEN, CDR2 SYDVKM. CDR3 length: 16 residues. The ends lost 6 bases at V and 5 bases at J; junction bases unmatched: 11. The CDR3 loop is CASRSPGTGRHNEQFF. The CDR3, as DNA: TGTGCCAGCAGATCCCCCGGGACAGGGCGTCACAATGAGCAGTTCTTC.

The genes are TRBV6-5 and TRBJ2-2, with 7 bases identical to TRBD1. Germline loops: CDR1 MNHEY, CDR2 SVGAGI. There are 15 residues in the CDR3. J was trimmed by 1 base and V by 6 bases; bases with no gene match: 5. DNA of the CDR3: TGTGCCAGCAGCCCAAACAGGGGGAACACCGGGGAGCTGTTTTTT. Translation gives CASSPNRGNTGELFF.

The rearrangement uses TRBV5-1 and TRBJ2-3; 7 nucleotides match TRBD1. Germline V CDR1 and CDR2: SGHRS, YFSETQ. V was clipped by 1 base and J by 6 bases; unmatched bases: 11. The CDR3 is 16 residues long. DNA of the CDR3: TGCGCCAGCAGCTTGATCGTGACACCGACAGGGGATACGCAGTATTTT. Translation gives CASSLIVTPTGDTQYF.

The V and J genes are TRBV6-5 and TRBJ1-2, with D perhaps matching TRBD1 (5 bases). The CDR3 is 13 amino acids. CDR1 MNHEY and CDR2 SVGAGI come from the germline V gene. V gave up 11 bases and J gave up 7 bases, with 20 bases separating them. Here the CDR3 DNA reads TGTGCCCTAGGGGTACTAGGAGGGCCTGGCTACACCTTC. It is translated as CALGVLGGPGYTF.

This chain links TRBV19 with TRBJ2-5, with a tentative D call TRBD2 (6 bases). The germline V and J ends were trimmed by 6 bases and 0 bases, with 14 bases remaining between them. CDR3 length equals 15 residues. Germline V gives CDR1 LNHDA, CDR2 SQIVND (reference sequence). The CDR3 here is CASRAGMSYQETQYF. The CDR3 nucleotides read TGTGCCAGTAGGGCGGGGATGTCCTACCAAGAGACCCAGTACTTC.

A few counts support this clone. The chain joins TRBV29-1 to TRBJ2-7, with D possibly matching TRBD1 (6 bases). Germline V gene sequence: CDR1 SQVTM, CDR2 ANQGSEA. The CDR3 extends over 12 amino acids. With 6 bases removed from V and 2 bases from J, the gap between germline ends came to 11 bases. The CDR3 DNA sequence: TGCAGCGTAGCCAGGGACACCTACGAGCAGTACTTC. This translates into CSVARDTYEQYF.

The V and J genes are TRBV5-4 and TRBJ2-7, with D possibly being TRBD1 or TRBD2 (5 bases each). The germline V gene encodes CDR1 SGHNT and CDR2 YYREEE (reference sequence). V was pared by 4 bases and J by 5 bases, with 13 bases between. This CDR3 region has 13 residues. Written as DNA, the CDR3 is TGTGCCAGCAGCGGTGCAGGGACCGACGAGCAGTACTTC. Amino acids: CASSGAGTDEQYF.

This clone was recorded at least ten times. This chain uses TRBV10-3 with TRBJ1-2, with 7 nucleotides matching TRBD1. J lost 4 bases, V lost 2 bases, and 1 base had no gene match. There are 13 residues in the CDR3. From germline, CDR1 is ENHRY and CDR2 SYGVKD. The CDR3 sequence: CAISEGTAYGYTF. In DNA, the CDR3 is TGTGCCATCAGTGAGGGGACAGCCTATGGCTACACCTTC.